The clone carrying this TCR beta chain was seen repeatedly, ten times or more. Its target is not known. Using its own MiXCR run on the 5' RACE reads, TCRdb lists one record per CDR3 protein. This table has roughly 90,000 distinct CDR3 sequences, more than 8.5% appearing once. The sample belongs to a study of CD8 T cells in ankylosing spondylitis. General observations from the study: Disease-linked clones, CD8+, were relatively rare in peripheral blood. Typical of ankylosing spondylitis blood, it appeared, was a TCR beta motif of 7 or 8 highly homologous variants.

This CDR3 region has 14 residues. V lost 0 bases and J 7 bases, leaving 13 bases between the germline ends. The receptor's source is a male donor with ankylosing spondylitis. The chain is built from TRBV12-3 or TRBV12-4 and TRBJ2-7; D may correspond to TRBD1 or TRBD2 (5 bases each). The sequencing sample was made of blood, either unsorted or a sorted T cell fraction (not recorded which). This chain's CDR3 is CASSLAGVTGEQYF. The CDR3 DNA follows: TGTGCCAGCAGTTTAGCGGGGGTAACGGGGGAGCAGTACTTC.